The text below deals with one TCR beta chain. The source of the sample is a study of blood T cell repertoires in COVID-19. Looking at the study overall: Acute and convalescent COVID-19 specimens originated in the United States, Italy and Spain.

The protocol was immunoSEQ multiplex PCR, while the TCRdb copy is restricted to in-frame clones and leaves out a portion. The data hold about 260,000 clones, with roughly nine tenths observed a single time. Germline V gene lookup returns CDR1 LNHDA and CDR2 SQIVND (reference sequence). CDR3 length: 17 amino acids. Trimming shortened V by 7 bases and J by 7 bases, and 26 bases separated the two germline ends. This receptor was identified in a man aged 35 to 55 who had recovered from COVID-19. Sequenced sample: peripheral blood. This chain connects TRBV19 to TRBJ1-3; weak D call: TRBD1 (6 bases). Here the CDR3 reads CASNHLRDTGLDNTIYF. CDR3 bases: TGTGCCAGTAATCACCTACGGGACACTGGACTGGATAACACCATATATTTT.